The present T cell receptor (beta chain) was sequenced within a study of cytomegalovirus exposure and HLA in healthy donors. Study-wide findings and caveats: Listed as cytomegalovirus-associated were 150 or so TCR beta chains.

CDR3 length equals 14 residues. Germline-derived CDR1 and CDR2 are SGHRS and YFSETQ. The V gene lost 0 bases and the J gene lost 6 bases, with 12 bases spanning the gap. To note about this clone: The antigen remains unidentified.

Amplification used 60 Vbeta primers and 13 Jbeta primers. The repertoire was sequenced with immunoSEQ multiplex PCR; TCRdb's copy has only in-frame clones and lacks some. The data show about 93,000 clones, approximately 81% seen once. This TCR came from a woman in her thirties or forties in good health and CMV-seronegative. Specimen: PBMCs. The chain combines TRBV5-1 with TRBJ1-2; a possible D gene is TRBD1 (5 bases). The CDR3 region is CASSLEGRVDGYTF. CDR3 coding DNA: TGCGCCAGCAGCTTGGAGGGCAGGGTGGATGGCTACACCTTC.